The clone carrying this TCR beta chain appeared once. This sample was included in a study of blood T cell repertoires in COVID-19. Study summary: In each case, the material was cDNA or gDNA derived from T cells, B-cell-depleted T cells, or PBMCs.

The method was immunoSEQ multiplex PCR; TCRdb's version includes in-frame clones alone and lacks a portion of them. Among 540,000 or so clones listed, about 88% were seen once. V shed 2 bases, J shed 7 bases, and the junction held 3 bases outside the gene matches. Per germline, CDR1 SGHRS and CDR2 YFSETQ. The length of the CDR3 is 14 residues. This TCR was recovered from a woman aged 50 to 60 with COVID-19, enrolled during active disease. The chain joins TRBV5-1 to TRBJ1-4; 9 positions match TRBD1. Sequencing input: peripheral blood. The CDR3 here is CASSLRTGVEKLFF. For the CDR3, the DNA is TGCGCCAGCAGCTTACGGACAGGGGTTGAAAAACTGTTTTTT.